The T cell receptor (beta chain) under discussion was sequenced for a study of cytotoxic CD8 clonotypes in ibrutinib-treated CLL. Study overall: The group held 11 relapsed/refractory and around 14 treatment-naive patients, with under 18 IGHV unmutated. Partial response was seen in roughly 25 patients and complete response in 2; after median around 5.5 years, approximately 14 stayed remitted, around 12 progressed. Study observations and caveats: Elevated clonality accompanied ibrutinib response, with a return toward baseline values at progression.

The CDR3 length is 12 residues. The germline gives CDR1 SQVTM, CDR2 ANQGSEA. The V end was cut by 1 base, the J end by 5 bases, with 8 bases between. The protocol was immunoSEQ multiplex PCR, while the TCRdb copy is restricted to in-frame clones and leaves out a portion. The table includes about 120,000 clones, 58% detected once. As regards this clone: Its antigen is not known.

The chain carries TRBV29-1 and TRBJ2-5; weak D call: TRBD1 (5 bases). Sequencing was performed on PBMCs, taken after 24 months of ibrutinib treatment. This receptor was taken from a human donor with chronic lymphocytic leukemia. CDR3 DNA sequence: TGCAGCGTTGAAGGGGGCTCGGAGACCCAGTACTTC. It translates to CSVEGGSETQYF.